The rows below give T cell receptor beta chains drawn from one sample of a study of cytomegalovirus exposure and HLA in healthy donors. Repertoires were generated with immunoSEQ multiplex PCR, while TCRdb's copy carries only in-frame clones and drops some. The sample carries hundreds of thousands of clones, approximately 83% recorded once. Sequences were obtained from PBMCs. These receptors all come from a boy aged 2-9 years in good health and CMV-seronegative. The CDR3 runs from the conserved cysteine through the conserved F or W. The D gene is left open where the match is weak. Clone size appears in some rows only: once, few, many, or a class for an expanded clone.

d_gene	abundance	j_gene	v_gene	CDR3aa	CDR3nt
-	-	TRBJ2-1	TRBV30	CAWSPRWTTRNEQFF	TGTGCCTGGAGTCCACGTTGGACTACCCGCAATGAGCAGTTCTTC
TRBD2	few	TRBJ2-1	TRBV2	CASSVLSGTSYNEQFF	TGTGCCAGCAGTGTTCTTAGCGGGACTTCATACAATGAGCAGTTCTTC
TRBD1	-	TRBJ1-5	TRBV5-8	CASSLKTGGGWQPQHF	TGTGCCAGCAGCTTGAAGACAGGGGGAGGGTGGCAGCCCCAGCATTTT
TRBD2	-	TRBJ2-3	TRBV30	CAWLAGSGATQYF	TGTGCCTGGCTAGCGGGGTCGGGGGCTACGCAGTATTTT
TRBD1	-	TRBJ1-2	TRBV15	CATSTNPGQAWGGVGYTF	TGTGCCACCAGCACCAATCCGGGACAGGCCTGGGGGGGTGTGGGCTACACCTTC
TRBD1	-	TRBJ2-7	TRBV9	CASSVPGQGAGEQYF	TGTGCCAGCAGCGTACCGGGACAGGGGGCAGGGGAGCAGTACTTC
TRBD1	once	TRBJ2-1	TRBV29-1	CSVEGTGEFF	TGCAGCGTGGAGGGGACAGGCGAGTTCTTC
TRBD1	-	TRBJ1-4	TRBV6-1	CASSLTGEANEKLFF	TGTGCCAGCAGTCTTACAGGGGAGGCTAATGAAAAACTGTTTTTT
-	-	TRBJ1-1	TRBV6-1	CASSHIGEVGEAFF	TGTGCCAGCAGTCATATAGGGGAAGTGGGTGAAGCTTTCTTT
TRBD2	-	TRBJ2-7	TRBV19	CASSPIAGGFDEQYF	TGTGCCAGTAGCCCGATAGCGGGAGGGTTCGACGAGCAGTACTTC
-	-	TRBJ1-1	TRBV10-2	CASTRSGHYTEAFF	TGCGCCAGCACTAGATCCGGACACTACACTGAAGCTTTCTTT